This TCR delta chain was recovered during a study of Vδ1+ human thymocytes. Study-level results: The authors advised highly purified populations and single-cell validation. Unlike peripheral blood Vdelta1+ controls, thymic delta-chain sequences included approximately 20% Vdelta2 and few Vdelta3. Thymic TRG and TRD repertoires appeared highly polyclonal.

This clone has more than one count but fewer than ten. Its antigen is not known. Sequences come from RNA converted to cDNA by reverse transcription. Multiplex PCR used pooled V-gene forward primers and a constant-region reverse primer to amplify CDR3s. TCRdb called clones from the multiplex PCR reads again using CATT. This sample has 50,000 to 60,000 delta-chain clones; more than 12% occur once, and the top ten carry approximately 0.4%. The sorted cells were CD3+ Vdelta1+ Vdelta2- thymocytes from alphabeta-depleted thymus. Sorted Vdelta1+ thymocytes were about 97% to 99.6% pure. V was clipped by 2 bases and J by 0 bases, with 16 bases between them. The CDR3 contains 17 residues. CDR1 TSWWSYY and CDR2 QGS come from the germline V gene.

The sequenced material came from Vdelta1+ gamma-delta thymocytes from the thymus. Stated subset: FACS-sorted CD3+ TCRalphabeta- TCRVdelta1+ TCRVdelta2- thymocytes. The chain recombines TRDV1 with TRDJ1; TRDD3 might be the D (6 bases). The clonotype was recovered from a girl in the first two years of life who had congenital heart surgery. CDR3 sequence: CALGEGLGGSHTDKLIF. CDR3 DNA: TGTGCTCTTGGGGAAGGGTTGGGGGGCTCCCACACCGATAAACTCATCTTT.